The text below deals with one T cell receptor beta chain. Its antigen is unknown. A read error may account for a junction end that differs from germline. The study ran its PCR with 60 Vbeta and 13 Jbeta primers. Authors' analysis steps: Counted up in a later analysis, unique TCR beta chains came to 65 million to 80 million, with around 11 million shared. Assay used: immunoSEQ multiplex PCR; TCRdb lists only in-frame clones, some missing. The DNA was the basis for D and trimming; V, J and clone size are from that table. The sample has about 190,000 clones, more than 65% seen once. The CDR3 runs to 15 residues. Looked up from germline, CDR1 is MNHNS and CDR2 is SASEGT. This entry comes from a study of cytomegalovirus exposure and HLA in healthy donors. Study results and limitations: Most subjects had HLA-A and HLA-B alleles reportedly predicted accurately by TCR beta sequences. Immune exposure was documented only through CMV serostatus.

Input material: PBMCs. This clonotype originated in a middle-aged man in good health and CMV-seropositive. The gene calls are TRBV6-1 and TRBJ2-5, with 8 bases identical to TRBD1. The CDR3 DNA reads as TGTGCCGGCAGTGGGCTCAGGGGGCGCCTAGGGACCCAGTACTTC. Its translation: CAGSGLRGRLGTQYF.